Below, 26 T cell receptor beta chains from the same sample are listed, as sequenced in a study of cytomegalovirus exposure and HLA in healthy donors. The PCR used 60 Vbeta and 13 Jbeta primers. Sequencing used immunoSEQ multiplex PCR; TCRdb keeps in-frame clones, though not all of them. The table records 100,000 to 150,000 clones, roughly four fifths of them present only once. The specimen sequenced was PBMCs. The receptors were gathered from a woman in her forties in good health and CMV-seropositive.

This clone was recorded only once. The V gene is TRBV13, the J gene TRBJ2-2, with no clear D. CDR3 size: 14 residues. Germline loops: CDR1 PRHDT, CDR2 FYEKMQ (reference sequence). V was shortened by 1 base and J by 2 bases, with 5 bases between the two germline ends. CDR3 amino acids: CASSLVSNTGELFF. In DNA form, the CDR3 reads TGTGCCAGCAGCTTAGTTTCAAACACCGGGGAGCTGTTTTTT. Full variable domain (rest looked up from reference TRBV13 and TRBJ2-2): AAGVIQSPRHLIKEKRETATLKCYPIPRHDTVYWYQQGPGQDPQFLISFYEKMQSDKGSIPDRFSAQQFSDYHSELNMSSLELGDSALYFCASSLVSNTGELFFGEGSRLTVL.

The chain recombines TRBV7-9 with TRBJ1-5; 8 bases are a match to TRBD1. CDR3 length: 15 amino acids. Germline assignment: CDR1 SEHNR and CDR2 FQNEAQ (reference sequence). Trimming at V came to 5 bases and at J to 6 bases, leaving 9 bases not matched to a gene. In DNA form, the CDR3 reads TGTGCCAGCAGCGAATCAGGGGGCGCAGCTCAGCCCCAGCATTTT. It is translated as CASSESGGAAQPQHF.

This clone appeared a single time. This rearrangement joins TRBV7-3 to TRBJ2-1, with 8 bases matching TRBD1. With V trimmed by 1 base and J by 2 bases, 4 bases remained unmatched. Per the germline V gene, CDR1 is SGHTA and CDR2 is FQGTGA. The CDR3 is made up of 16 amino acids. This CDR3 is CASSLRAGQAYNEQFF. As DNA, the CDR3 is TGTGCCAGCAGCTTAAGGGCGGGACAGGCCTACAATGAGCAGTTCTTC.

V gene TRBV15 combines with J gene TRBJ1-5; 9 nucleotides match TRBD1. Germline V CDR1 and CDR2: LNHNV, YYDKDF (reference sequence). This CDR3 has 15 residues. V lost 6 bases and J lost 4; bases outside the gene matches: 7. The CDR3 reads CATRQGAFSNQPQHF. CDR3 coding DNA: TGTGCCACCAGACAGGGGGCGTTTAGTAATCAGCCCCAGCATTTT.

The chain links TRBV7-8 to TRBJ1-1; D remains ambiguous. Germline V gene data show CDR1 as SGHVS and CDR2 as FQNEAQ. The germline V and J ends were trimmed by 5 bases and 1 base, with 11 bases remaining between them. The length of the CDR3 is 14 residues. DNA of the CDR3: TGTGCCAGCAGCCTCCGCCGGGGGAACACTGAAGCTTTCTTT. As protein: CASSLRRGNTEAFF. The complete variable domain, with remaining parts taken from reference TRBV7-8 and TRBJ1-1, reads GAGVSQSPRYKVAKRGQDVALRCDPISGHVSLFWYQQALGQGPEFLTYFQNEAQLDKSGLPSDRFFAERPEGSVSTLKIQRTQQEDSAVYLCASSLRRGNTEAFFGQGTRLTVV.

This chain uses TRBV2 with TRBJ1-2; D remains ambiguous. The V gene lost 6 bases and the J gene lost 6 bases, with 14 bases spanning the gap. Looked up from germline, CDR1 is SNHLY and CDR2 is FYNNEI. CDR3 length: 13 residues. This CDR3 reads CASRTGKPDGYTF. CDR3 nucleotides: TGTGCCAGCAGGACCGGGAAACCGGATGGCTACACCTTC.

The V gene is TRBV29-1, the J gene TRBJ1-4, with a weak D call TRBD1 (6 bases). This CDR3 has 14 amino acids. Trimming removed 5 bases from V and 2 bases from J, with 12 bases in between. The germline V gene has CDR1 SQVTM and CDR2 ANQGSEA. The CDR3 nucleotides are TGCAGCGTTCCCGGGGGGCCGACTAATGAAAAACTGTTTTTT. This translates into CSVPGGPTNEKLFF.

The chain links TRBV6-4 to TRBJ2-2; D might be TRBD2 (6 bases). The length of the CDR3 is 15 residues. Germline CDR1 MRHNA, CDR2 SNTAGT. Trimming took 0 bases from V and 1 from J, leaving 6 bases between them. The CDR3 DNA is TGTGCCAGCAGTGACTCGGAGGGGAACACCGGGGAGCTGTTTTTT. Amino acids: CASSDSEGNTGELFF.

The chain employs TRBV27 and TRBJ2-1, with TRBD2 matching over 9 bases. The CDR3 runs 17 residues. CDR1 is MNHEY and CDR2 is SMNVEV in the germline V gene (reference sequence). DNA for the CDR3: TGTGCTACTGGGAAACTAGCGGGCGTGAGCTCCTACAATGAGCAGTTCTTC. Protein product: CATGKLAGVSSYNEQFF.

CDR3 region: CASSTRQVSLGTEAFF. The CDR3 nucleotides are TGTGCCAGCAGCACCCGACAGGTCTCGCTGGGCACTGAAGCTTTCTTT. The chain uses TRBV7-9 and TRBJ1-1, with a possible D match to TRBD1 (6 bases). Trimming cost V 5 bases and J 4 bases, with 20 bases left between them. The CDR3 is 16 residues long. Germline V gives CDR1 SEHNR, CDR2 FQNEAQ (reference sequence).

The chain combines TRBV6-6 with TRBJ1-4; no reliable D call. Per the germline V gene, CDR1 is MNHNY and CDR2 is SVGAGI (reference sequence). The CDR3 is made up of 13 amino acids. V lost 1 base to trimming and J lost 13 bases, with 13 bases between them. DNA of the CDR3: TGTGCCAGCAGTTACTTTAGCCCGGGGTTACTGTTTTTT. Its translation: CASSYFSPGLLFF.

The chain employs TRBV6-1 and TRBJ1-4, with 7 positions matching TRBD1. The CDR3 is 15 residues long. Germline CDR1 and CDR2: MNHNS and SASEGT. Losses at the gene ends were 6 bases for V and 5 bases for J; bases not matched to a gene: 9. The CDR3 sequence: CASSGGDSKNEKLFF. CDR3 DNA sequence: TGTGCCAGCAGCGGAGGGGACAGTAAAAATGAAAAACTGTTTTTT.

The gene calls are TRBV6-1 and TRBJ2-7; 9 nucleotides line up with TRBD2. The CDR3 is made up of 14 amino acids. V lost 6 bases and J lost 3; bases outside the gene matches: 6. Germline CDR1 reads MNHNS; CDR2 reads SASEGT. CDR3 residues: CASRSGTSIYEQYF. The CDR3 DNA reads TGTGCCAGCAGGTCCGGGACTAGCATCTACGAGCAGTACTTC.

The chain links TRBV19 to TRBJ1-1, with 7 positions matching TRBD1. CDR1 LNHDA and CDR2 SQIVND come from the germline V gene (reference sequence). The CDR3 runs to 13 residues. The J segment lost 6 bases and the V segment lost 5 bases, leaving 6 bases of the junction unmatched. The CDR3 region is CASSLIQGAEAFF. The DNA for the CDR3 is TGTGCCAGTAGTTTAATCCAGGGGGCTGAAGCTTTCTTT.

This chain uses TRBV28 with TRBJ2-2; 7 bases match TRBD2. The CDR3 spans 15 residues. The V gene's germline CDR1 is MDHEN and CDR2 SYDVKM. J lost 0 bases, V lost 5 bases, and 3 bases had no gene match. The CDR3 region is CASSGAGSNTGELFF. CDR3 coding DNA: TGTGCCAGCAGTGGAGCGGGATCGAACACCGGGGAGCTGTTTTTT.

The chain carries TRBV4-2 and TRBJ2-7, with 9 bases identical to TRBD1. From germline, CDR1 is LGHNA and CDR2 YNFKEQ. The CDR3 extends over 13 amino acids. The J segment lost 3 bases and the V segment lost 4 bases, leaving 1 base of the junction unmatched. Written as DNA, the CDR3 is TGTGCCAGCAGCCGGGACAGGGACTACGAGCAGTACTTC. It is translated as CASSRDRDYEQYF.

V and J are TRBV9 and TRBJ1-2, with 7 bases fitting TRBD1. V dropped 0 bases and J dropped 2; count of bases not matched to a gene: 4. CDR1 is SGDLS, CDR2 YYNGEE, per germline. This CDR3 has 15 residues. The CDR3 sequence is CASSVGQGENYGYTF. In nucleotides, the CDR3 is TGTGCCAGCAGCGTAGGCCAGGGGGAGAACTATGGCTACACCTTC.

V usage is TRBV9 and J usage is TRBJ2-3; the D gene is possibly TRBD2 (5 bases). V lost 3 bases to trimming and J lost 3 bases, with 11 bases between them. This CDR3 comprises 14 residues. Looked up from germline, CDR1 is SGDLS and CDR2 is YYNGEE. The CDR3 here is CASSGTDGTDTQYF. In DNA form, the CDR3 reads TGTGCCAGCAGCGGGACTGACGGGACAGATACGCAGTATTTT.

The rearrangement links TRBV14 to TRBJ2-1; TRBD2 matches 7 bases. V gave up 3 bases and J gave up 8 bases; unmatched junction bases: 10. From germline, CDR1 is SGHDN and CDR2 FVKESK. This CDR3 comprises 15 residues. The DNA of the CDR3 is TGTGCCAGCAGCCAGGGACTACAGCCCGGGCATGAGCAGTTCTTC. Encoded protein: CASSQGLQPGHEQFF.

This clone is a singleton in its sample. V usage is TRBV5-8 and J usage is TRBJ1-1; D is undetermined. The CDR3 length is 14 residues. CDR1 and CDR2 from the germline V gene are SGHTS and YDEGEE. V gave up 1 base and J gave up 1 base, with 8 bases separating them. CDR3 in amino acids: CASSLNSWNTEAFF. The CDR3, as DNA: TGTGCCAGCAGCTTGAATTCCTGGAACACTGAAGCTTTCTTT.

The sample holds one count of this clone. This rearrangement joins TRBV6-5 to TRBJ1-2; unclear D gene. The germline V gene has CDR1 MNHEY and CDR2 SVGAGI. CDR3 length: 15 amino acids. V gave up 7 bases and J gave up 3 bases, with 18 bases separating them. CDR3 nucleotide sequence: TGTGCCAGCACCGAAGGCGGGATGAGGTACTATGGCTACACCTTC. Translated, it gives CASTEGGMRYYGYTF.

The rearrangement uses TRBV27 and TRBJ2-7; possibly TRBD1 for D (5 bases). V lost 2 bases and J lost 2, with 22 bases in between. The CDR3 has 18 residues. The germline CDR1 and CDR2 sequences are MNHEY and SMNVEV (reference sequence). Here the CDR3 DNA reads TGTGCCAGCAGTTTAAAGGGGCCCCGGGCGGCCCAGGCCTACGAGCAGTACTTC. This codes for CASSLKGPRAAQAYEQYF.

CDR3 loop: CASSRPGWRAKNIQYF. The CDR3 DNA reads TGTGCCAGCAGTCGTCCCGGGTGGAGGGCCAAAAACATTCAGTACTTC. The V call is TRBV27, the J call TRBJ2-4; possibly TRBD2 for D (5 bases). V was trimmed by 5 bases and J by 1 base, leaving 15 bases between them. CDR1 is MNHEY, CDR2 SMNVEV, per germline (reference sequence). This CDR3 is 16 amino acids long.

J is TRBJ2-1 and V is TRBV10-2; 8 bases match TRBD2. Germline V gives CDR1 WSHSY, CDR2 SAAADI. This CDR3 has 15 residues. Unmatched junction bases numbered 5, after V lost 3 bases and J lost 4 bases. The DNA for the CDR3 is TGCGCCAGCAGTGATAGGCCTAGCGGGTACAATGAGCAGTTCTTC. It encodes CASSDRPSGYNEQFF.

V gene TRBV14 combines with J gene TRBJ2-2, with 7 bases matching TRBD1. Germline CDR1 and CDR2: SGHDN and FVKESK. The CDR3 sequence is 18 residues long. Unmatched junction bases numbered 12, after V lost 1 base and J lost 4 bases. The CDR3 region is CASSQAQGIPLGTGELFF. In DNA, the CDR3 is TGTGCCAGCAGCCAAGCACAGGGGATCCCACTAGGCACCGGGGAGCTGTTTTTT.

The genes are TRBV6-6 and TRBJ1-4; D is unclear. The CDR3 is made up of 13 amino acids. Germline V gene lookup returns CDR1 MNHNY and CDR2 SVGAGI (reference sequence). Trimming removed 6 bases at V and 14 bases at J, with 19 bases between. The CDR3 DNA sequence: TGTGCCAGCAGAATGGAGCACATGGAGTTCCTGTTTTTT. Its protein product is CASRMEHMEFLFF.